The clone carrying this TCR beta chain has ten or more counts. No antigen is known for it. The source of the sample is a study of early T cells in non-severe SARS-CoV-2 infection. The wider study: Whole-blood bulk RNA, unsorted, was sequenced, and chains were unpaired.

The library protocol tagged individual cDNA molecules with unique molecular identifiers. TCRdb recomputed calls from the 5' RACE reads with MiXCR, one row per CDR3 protein. The table has some 60,000 distinct CDR3 sequences, under 10% seen once. General study points: VDJdb-based matching was biased toward anti-spike CD8 responses and missed private and CD4 specificities.

J lost 3 bases, V lost 4 bases, and 9 bases had no gene match. Germline V gene data show CDR1 as DFQATT and CDR2 as SNEGSKA (reference sequence). This CDR3 has 14 amino acids. Sample: whole blood. The receptor was derived from an adult who was a healthcare worker with PCR-confirmed SARS-CoV-2 infection or an uninfected control (not recorded which). This chain links TRBV20-1 with TRBJ2-7, with 7 bases matching TRBD2. CDR3 in amino acids: CSAMTSPGFYEQYF. In DNA form, the CDR3 reads TGCAGTGCTATGACTAGCCCCGGGTTCTACGAGCAGTACTTC.